These 15 T cell receptor beta chains were sequenced from one sample in a study of blood T cell repertoires in COVID-19. Data came from immunoSEQ multiplex PCR; TCRdb stores just in-frame clones and leaves some out. Among a few hundred thousand clones listed, 88% were seen once. Specimen: peripheral blood. The receptors derive from a woman aged 40 to 55 who had recovered from COVID-19.

On this clone: Other DNA sequences in the same sample also yield this CDR3. The chain is built from TRBV2 and TRBJ1-2; 7 bases are a match to TRBD1. V lost 5 bases, J lost 1 base, and 1 base stayed unmatched. Germline assignment: CDR1 SNHLY and CDR2 FYNNEI. The CDR3 has 13 amino acids. CDR3 amino acids: CASSRDSNYGYTF. DNA of the CDR3: TGTGCCAGCAGTCGGGACAGTAACTATGGCTACACCTTC.

The chain uses TRBV9 and TRBJ2-3, with D tentatively TRBD2 (5 bases). This CDR3 region has 16 residues. V shed 3 bases and J shed 0 bases, with 14 bases lying between them. Germline V gene lookup returns CDR1 SGDLS and CDR2 YYNGEE. The CDR3 is CASSGLLGGSTDTQYF. CDR3 bases: TGTGCCAGCAGCGGCCTGTTAGGCGGGAGCACAGATACGCAGTATTTT. Full variable domain (missing parts from reference TRBV9 and TRBJ2-3): DSGVTQTPKHLITATGQRVTLRCSPRSGDLSVYWYQQSLDQGLQFLIQYYNGEERAKGNILERFSAQQFPDLHSELNLSSLELGDSALYFCASSGLLGGSTDTQYFGPGTRLTVL.

The chain links TRBV6-5 to TRBJ1-5; no definite D call. Trimming cost V 4 bases and J 5 bases, with 15 bases left between them. Germline V lookup: CDR1 MNHEY, CDR2 SVGAGI. This CDR3 spans 15 amino acids. Here the CDR3 reads CASSSTTGRDQPQHF. In nucleotides, the CDR3 is TGTGCCAGCAGTTCCACCACCGGTCGGGATCAGCCCCAGCATTTT.

This clone was picked up one time. The rearrangement uses TRBV3-1 (or the pseudogene TRBV3-2) and TRBJ2-2, with 7 nucleotides matching TRBD2. CDR1 LGHDT and CDR2 YNNKEL come from the germline V gene (reference sequence). This CDR3 contains 16 residues. Trimming took 7 bases from V and 2 from J; bases not matched to a gene: 10. The CDR3 protein is CASTRLSGDNTGELFF. CDR3 in DNA: TGTGCCAGCACCAGACTAAGCGGGGACAACACCGGGGAGCTGTTTTTT.

This rearrangement joins TRBV6-5 to TRBJ2-1; 7 bases fit TRBD2. The CDR3 length is 15 residues. Germline CDR1 MNHEY, CDR2 SVGAGI. V was clipped by 4 bases and J by 6 bases; unmatched bases: 9. In DNA form, the CDR3 reads TGTGCCAGCAGTTCCCCGCAGCGGGACCCCAATGAGCAGTTCTTC. Translating it yields CASSSPQRDPNEQFF.

V and J are TRBV7-2 and TRBJ1-1; D not resolved. Trimming cost V 2 bases and J 6 bases, with 4 bases left between them. Per germline, CDR1 SGHTA and CDR2 FQGNSA. There are 11 residues in the CDR3. The CDR3 protein is CASSLSAEAFF. CDR3 DNA sequence: TGTGCCAGCAGCTTAAGCGCTGAAGCTTTCTTT.

For this clone: The germline gene is not matched at one end of the junction; a read error may be the cause. The chain joins TRBV6-2 or TRBV6-3 to TRBJ1-1, with D possibly matching TRBD1 (6 bases). Germline V gene lookup returns CDR1 MNHEY and CDR2 SVGEGT. The CDR3 is 15 amino acids. CDR3 loop: CASTYGGARRTEAFF. CDR3 sequence (DNA): TGTGCCAGCACTTACGGGGGGGCCCGAAGGACTGAAGCTTTCTTT.

The chain recombines TRBV19 with TRBJ2-1; 10 bases are a match to TRBD2. CDR1 LNHDA and CDR2 SQIVND come from the germline V gene (reference sequence). With V trimmed by 0 bases and J by 8 bases, 7 bases remained unmatched. This CDR3 comprises 16 residues. The DNA of the CDR3 is TGTGCCAGTAGTATAGATCCTAGCGGGAGTGGTGATGAGCAGTTCTTC. This gives the protein CASSIDPSGSGDEQFF.

The chain combines TRBV10-2 with TRBJ1-2; unclear D gene. CDR3 size: 15 residues. V was trimmed by 5 bases and J by 0 bases, leaving 13 bases between them. CDR1 and CDR2 from the germline V gene are WSHSY and SAAADI. CDR3 in amino acids: CASSQRAVTNYGYTF. DNA for the CDR3: TGCGCCAGCAGTCAGCGGGCCGTCACTAACTATGGCTACACCTTC.

The DNA of the CDR3 is TGTGCCAGCAGCTTAGTCACGGGGAATGAAAAACTGTTTTTT. This gives the protein CASSLVTGNEKLFF. The V gene is TRBV11-2, the J gene TRBJ1-4; D ambiguous. Between the trimmed V and J ends, which lost 1 base and 5 bases, there was a span of 8 bases. The CDR3 extends over 14 amino acids. Germline assignment: CDR1 SGHAT and CDR2 FQNNGV.

This sequence joins TRBV10-1 and TRBJ1-1, with D possibly TRBD1 on 6 matching bases. V shed 6 bases and J shed 1 base, with 15 bases lying between them. The CDR3 loop spans 15 amino acids. Germline-derived CDR1 and CDR2 are WNHNN and SYGVQD (reference sequence). This CDR3 reads CASRPTLDRNTEAFF. DNA for the CDR3: TGCGCCAGCAGACCCACCCTGGACAGGAACACTGAAGCTTTCTTT.

The chain uses TRBV7-2 and TRBJ2-7; tentative D call: TRBD1 (6 bases). Germline CDR1 is SGHTA and CDR2 is FQGNSA. The CDR3 totals 14 residues. The ends were cut back, 5 bases at V and 0 bases at J, with 11 bases in the middle. The CDR3 coding sequence is TGTGCCAGCAGCCCAAGGGGGAGCTCCTACGAGCAGTACTTC. Protein sequence: CASSPRGSSYEQYF.

This rearrangement joins TRBV10-3 to TRBJ2-1; D is undetermined. V was clipped by 0 bases and J by 0 bases, with 6 bases between them. The CDR3 length is 15 residues. Germline lookup yields CDR1 ENHRY and CDR2 SYGVKD. For the CDR3, the DNA is TGTGCCATCAGTGAGTCGGGCCTCTCCTACAATGAGCAGTTCTTC. It specifies CAISESGLSYNEQFF.

This chain links TRBV5-8 with TRBJ1-6; a weak D match, TRBD1 (6 bases). The V end was cut by 3 bases, the J end by 7 bases, with 17 bases between. Germline-derived CDR1 and CDR2 are SGHTS and YDEGEE. This CDR3 has 16 residues. The CDR3 region has the DNA TGTGCCAGCAGCTGGTGGGCAGGGGACGGGAATTCACCCCTCCACTTT. This gives the protein CASSWWAGDGNSPLHF. Supplemented by reference TRBV5-8 and TRBJ1-6, the full variable domain reads EAGVTQSPTHLIKTRGQQATLRCSPISGHTSVYWYQQALGLGLQFLLWYDEGEERNRGNFPPRFSGRQFPNYSSELNVNALELEDSALYLCASSWWAGDGNSPLHFGNGTRLTVT.

This chain connects TRBV5-1 to TRBJ2-1; 12 nucleotides agree with TRBD2. This CDR3 is built from 14 residues. Per the germline V gene, CDR1 is SGHRS and CDR2 is YFSETQ. The J segment lost 13 bases and the V segment lost 4 bases, leaving 9 bases of the junction unmatched. This CDR3 is CASSDTSGRPSQFF. The CDR3 DNA follows: TGCGCCAGCAGCGACACTAGCGGGAGGCCCTCTCAGTTCTTC.